The present T cell receptor beta chain was sequenced within a study of blood T cell repertoires in COVID-19. Study summary: Collection of acute and convalescent COVID-19 samples took place in the United States, Italy and Spain. PBMCs, B-cell-depleted T cells, or T cells provided the cDNA or gDNA that made up the material.

Original handling: Estimated nucleated cell counts came from reference gene primer amplification. The protocol was immunoSEQ multiplex PCR, while the TCRdb copy is restricted to in-frame clones and leaves out a portion. The V and J calls and clone size are taken from that table; D and trimming were inferred from the DNA. The top ten clones hold 1% to 1.5% of a sample with approximately 63,000 clones, about nine tenths of them seen once. The V gene end was trimmed by 6 bases and the J gene end by 4 bases; junction bases not matched to a gene: 9. CDR1 is MNHEY and CDR2 is SVGAGI in the germline V gene. The CDR3 length is 14 residues.

Specimen: peripheral blood. The chain has TRBV6-5 and TRBJ2-7; 7 nucleotides line up with TRBD1. This clonotype was sampled from an elderly woman with acute or convalescent COVID-19. In nucleotides, the CDR3 is TGTGCCAGCAGCTCCGGGACAGCGCGATACGAGCAGTACTTC. This sequence encodes CASSSGTARYEQYF.